A single sample gave rise to the 20 T cell receptor beta chains below, sequenced in a study of tumor-infiltrating lymphocytes in primary liver carcinoma. Scientists recovered RNA and DNA together from about 21-30 mg of unsorted bulk tissue. TCR beta cDNA was prepared out of roughly 450 ng total RNA by means of a constant-region primer. Researchers made the TCR beta libraries by running three nested multiplex PCR rounds with slightly modified ARM-PCR. TRBV1-TRBV30 forward primers paired with a C-beta reverse primer drove the first two PCR rounds, approximately 11 cycles each. TCRdb reprocessed the multiplex PCR reads via MiXCR and lists one record per CDR3 protein. The sample has about 190,000 distinct CDR3 sequences; 70% to 90% are singletons. Sequenced sample: tumor tissue from primary liver carcinoma. The receptors derive from a man aged 35 to 55 with primary liver carcinoma and hepatitis B virus infection.

The chain links TRBV12-3 or TRBV12-4 to TRBJ1-5, with a weak D call TRBD1 (5 bases). This CDR3 spans 14 amino acids. Trimming stripped 9 bases from V and 3 bases from J, with 15 bases between. CDR3 in DNA: TGTGCCAGTAACAGAGGGGTTAACAATCAGCCCCAGCATTTT. It encodes CASNRGVNNQPQHF.

As for this clonotype: One end of the junction varies from germline; a read error may be responsible. CDR3 DNA: TGTGCCGTCAGGGGGAAGCGATCCTACGAGCAGTATTTC. Residues: CAVRGKRSYEQYF. V usage is TRBV11-1 and J usage is TRBJ2-7, with 7 bases matching TRBD1. The CDR3 spans 13 residues. Germline-derived CDR1 and CDR2 are SGHAT and FQDESV (reference sequence).

Worth noting for this clonotype: Because the CDR3 is missing its conserved closing phenylalanine or tryptophan, this is likely a read error. The chain recombines TRBV5-4 with TRBJ2-2; D not resolved. The CDR3 extends over 15 amino acids. Germline V gene data show CDR1 as SGHNT and CDR2 as YYREEE (reference sequence). V lost 5 bases and J 0 bases, leaving 11 bases between the germline ends. The CDR3 region is CASSSTCTNTGELFY. In DNA, the CDR3 is TGTGCCAGCAGTTCGACTTGCACGAACACCGGGGAGCTGTTTTAT.

Turning to this clonotype: A junction end diverges from the germline sequence, so it may reflect a read error. The DNA for the CDR3 is TGCAGCGTCGACCGGTCGGGGACAGTAGGATGCTACGAGCAGTACTTT. It specifies CSVDRSGTVGCYEQYF. This chain links TRBV29-1 with TRBJ2-7; TRBD1 matches 7 bases. From germline, CDR1 is SQVTM and CDR2 ANQGSEA. This CDR3 is built from 16 residues.

This clonotype occurred a few times. The rearrangement uses TRBV19 and TRBJ2-7, with a possible D match to TRBD2 (5 bases). The CDR3 is made up of 15 amino acids. Germline V gene lookup returns CDR1 LNHDA and CDR2 SQIVND (reference sequence). Trimming left V 3 bases short and J 4 bases short, with 16 bases between. CDR3 protein: CASSIREGSHYEQYF. The CDR3 DNA follows: TGTGCCAGTAGTATCCGTGAGGGAAGTCATTACGAGCAGTACTTC. The full variable domain, with the rest looked up from reference TRBV19 and TRBJ2-7, is DGGITQSPKYLFRKEGQNVTLSCEQNLNHDAMYWYRQDPGQGLRLIYYSQIVNDFQKGDIAEGYSVSREKKESFPLTVTSAQKNPTAFYLCASSIREGSHYEQYFGPGTRLTVT.

As concerns this clonotype: Mismatch with germline at one junction end may stem from a read error. This rearrangement joins TRBV4-3 to TRBJ1-4, with D possibly being TRBD1 (6 bases). This CDR3 is built from 17 residues. Germline CDR1 LGHNA, CDR2 YSLEER. The CDR3 DNA follows: TGCGCCAGCAGCCAAGACCTCGCGGGGGGCGAGTTCGAAAAAATGTTTTTT. It translates to CASSQDLAGGEFEKMFF.

Points on this clonotype: The junction and the germline gene differ at one end; a read error may be behind it. The CDR3 is CASSLNAYAGELFF. As DNA, the CDR3 is TGTGCTAGCAGCTTAAACGCGTACGCCGGGGAGCTGTTTTTT. This sequence joins TRBV11-3 and TRBJ2-2; no firm D call. CDR3 length: 14 amino acids. CDR1 and CDR2 from the germline V gene are SGHNT and YENEEA.

On this clonotype: This is likely a read error, given that the CDR3 carries no conserved phenylalanine or tryptophan at its end. This chain joins TRBV6-6 and TRBJ1-5; D unclear. This CDR3 is 14 amino acids long. CDR1 MNHNY and CDR2 SVGAGI come from the germline V gene (reference sequence). The CDR3 region is CANSLGSGNQPQHY. CDR3 nucleotide sequence: TGTGCCAACAGTTTGGGCAGCGGCAATCAGCCCCAGCATTAT.

Details on this clonotype: A much larger clone is a single base away; this may be a read error. The rearrangement links TRBV6-2 or TRBV6-3 to TRBJ2-7; TRBD2 matches 10 bases. The CDR3 sequence is 13 residues long. The germline gives CDR1 MNHEY, CDR2 SVGEGT. Here the CDR3 reads CVSRPSGRYEQYF. CDR3 bases: TGTGTCAGCAGGCCTAGCGGGAGATACGAGCAGTACTTC.

To note about this clonotype: This may arise from a read error, as a much more abundant clone is one base away. The CDR3 region is CASTSGGTSIFEQYF. As DNA, the CDR3 is TGTGCCAGTACTTCCGGTGGGACTAGTATTTTCGAGCAGTACTTC. This chain uses TRBV19 with TRBJ2-7, with 8 positions matching TRBD2. V gave up 7 bases and J gave up 6 bases; unmatched junction bases: 14. The CDR3 has 15 amino acids. The V gene's germline CDR1 is LNHDA and CDR2 SQIVND (reference sequence).

On this clonotype itself: A junction end diverges from the germline sequence, so it may reflect a read error. This chain uses TRBV28 with TRBJ2-3; 8 bases are a match to TRBD1. The V gene's germline CDR1 is MDHEN and CDR2 SYDVKM. The CDR3 is 15 residues long. DNA for the CDR3: TGTACCAGCAGTTTTCCGGGACAGGTATCAGATAGGCTGTATTTT. Encoded protein: CTSSFPGQVSDRLYF.

As for this clonotype: The final CDR3 position lacks the conserved phenylalanine or tryptophan, pointing to a likely read error. The chain recombines TRBV11-2 with TRBJ2-5; D not resolved. The V gene lost 7 bases and the J gene lost 4 bases, with 19 bases spanning the gap. Germline CDR1 and CDR2: SGHAT and FQNNGV. This CDR3 is built from 15 residues. The CDR3 sequence: CASIPVGLIPETQYL. CDR3 sequence (DNA): TGTGCCAGCATCCCCGTCGGGCTAATCCCAGAGACCCAGTACTTA.

Remarks on this clonotype: The junction differs from germline at one of its ends, possibly a read error. The chain is built from TRBV7-8 and TRBJ2-2, with D unclear. CDR3 length: 15 amino acids. CDR1 is SGHVS and CDR2 is FQNEAQ in the germline V gene. In DNA, the CDR3 is TGTGCCAGCAGCATAGTACAGCAGAACATCGGGGAGCTGTTTTTT. Encoded protein: CASSIVQQNIGELFF.

As for this clonotype: One end of the junction is discordant with germline, which a read error may explain. The CDR3 sequence: CTSSLGALAGEQFF. The CDR3, as DNA: TGTACCAGCAGCTTGGGAGCACTAGCGGGAGAGCAGTTCTTC. This sequence joins TRBV5-4 and TRBJ2-1; 10 bases match TRBD2. In germline, CDR1 is SGHNT, CDR2 YYREEE (reference sequence). The CDR3 consists of 14 residues.

Of note for this clonotype: The CDR3 ends on some other residue instead of the conserved phenylalanine or tryptophan, so this is likely a read error. The DNA is omitted, as the CDR3 cannot be located on it reliably, and the CDR3 follows TCRdb's listing. The chain employs TRBV7-8 and TRBJ2-7. Ends included, the CDR3 has 11 residues. Germline V gene sequence: CDR1 SGHVS, CDR2 FQNEAQ. The CDR3 loop is CASILSYEHYS.

Points on this clonotype: The CDR3 ends on some other residue instead of the conserved phenylalanine or tryptophan, so this is likely a read error. The rearrangement joins TRBV29-1 to TRBJ1-5; D is possibly TRBD1 (5 bases). The CDR3 is 13 residues long. Germline V gene data show CDR1 as SQVTM and CDR2 as ANQGSEA. The chain's CDR3 is CCVIRQINQPQHL. The DNA of the CDR3 is TGCTGCGTTATCCGACAGATCAATCAGCCCCAGCATTTG.

Notes on this clonotype: Compared with germline, one end of the junction differs, possibly owing to a read error. The gene calls are TRBV11-2 and TRBJ2-2; D perhaps matches TRBD2 (5 bases). CDR1 is SGHAT and CDR2 is FQNNGV in the germline V gene. CDR3 length: 14 residues. This CDR3 is CASACQVNTGELFF. In DNA, the CDR3 is TGTGCCAGCGCGTGTCAGGTGAACACCGGGGAACTGTTTTTT.

V gene TRBV5-6 combines with J gene TRBJ2-1; perhaps TRBD2 as D (6 bases). The ends were cut back, 8 bases at V and 8 bases at J, with 23 bases in the middle. The germline V gene has CDR1 SGHDT and CDR2 YYEEEE. This CDR3 spans 15 amino acids. CDR3 amino acids: CASLDLAGIGDEQFF. CDR3 DNA: TGTGCCAGTTTGGATTTGGCGGGAATCGGCGATGAGCAGTTCTTC. The complete variable domain, with remaining parts taken from reference TRBV5-6 and TRBJ2-1, reads DAGVTQSPTHLIKTRGQQVTLRCSPKSGHDTVSWYQQALGQGPQFIFQYYEEEERQRGNFPDRFSGHQFPNYSSELNVNALLLGDSALYLCASLDLAGIGDEQFFGPGTRLTVL.

As to this clonotype: Lacking the conserved final phenylalanine or tryptophan, this CDR3 likely reflects a read error. The DNA is omitted, as the CDR3 cannot be located on it reliably, and the CDR3 follows TCRdb's listing. The rearrangement joins TRBV6-1 to TRBJ2-7; the D call of TRBD2 is as the table states it, not checked on the DNA. The CDR3 has 14 amino acids, counting both end residues. CDR1 and CDR2 (germline): MNHNS, SASEGT. The CDR3 spells CASTSGSLSYEHYI.

As to this clonotype: A junction end diverges from the germline sequence, so it may reflect a read error. The chain joins TRBV4-1 to TRBJ2-1, with D perhaps TRBD2 (6 bases). Per germline, CDR1 MGHRA and CDR2 YSYEKL. This CDR3 is 15 amino acids long. CDR3 residues: CASSLVGGGGNELFF. CDR3 DNA: TGCGCCAGCAGCCTAGTTGGGGGAGGCGGCAATGAGCTGTTCTTC.